This TCR beta chain was identified during a study of T cells in Graves' hyperthyroidism and ophthalmopathy. Study details: Peripheral blood specimens were obtained at initial diagnosis, prior to any treatment.

The authors obtained PBMCs from over 7.5 ml of fresh peripheral blood. It was RNA transcripts that yielded the amplified TCR beta CDR3 regions. The study used the HTBI primer set for a first-round RT-PCR of the TCR CDR3. TCRdb redid the calling of the multiplex PCR reads with MiXCR, one entry per CDR3 protein. The sample lists approximately 510,000 distinct CDR3 sequences, less than 25% occurring once. This CDR3 is built from 14 residues. Germline CDR1 SNHLY, CDR2 FYNNEI. V was shortened by 7 bases and J by 4 bases, with 16 bases between the two germline ends. The sequence was obtained from a man younger than 30 with Graves' hyperthyroidism. Sequences were obtained from blood. The chain joins TRBV2 to TRBJ2-5; no clear D. The CDR3 sequence is CASKSTPMGETQYF. The CDR3 DNA reads TGTGCCAGCAAATCTACTCCCATGGGAGAGACCCAGTACTTC.